Listed below are T cell receptor beta chains from one sample, sequenced in a study of human T cells and chemical hapten exposure. TCRdb recomputed calls from the RACE reads with MiXCR, one row per CDR3 protein. The table has roughly 260,000 distinct CDR3 sequences, about 9.4% seen once. Sequenced here: whole blood, sampled in connection with sensitization to the hapten diphenylcyclopropenone (DPC). These receptors originate from a woman in her 40s with alopecia areata. Some clones in this sample may be carry-over from other donors' samples. CDR3s include the opening cysteine and the closing phenylalanine or tryptophan. The order of the fields is V gene, clone size, D gene, J gene, CDR3 length, CDR3 DNA, CDR3 protein. The D gene is left open where the match is weak. Clone size is shown for a subset of rows, as once, few, many or a class of expanded clone.

TRBV20-1,many,.,TRBJ2-1,15,TGCAGTGCCATGGAGGGAGGAGAGGGGAACAATGAGCAGTTCTTC,CSAMEGGEGNNEQFF
TRBV12-3/TRBV12-4,.,TRBD1,TRBJ1-6,15,TGTGCCAGCAGTGCGGACAGGGCCGATAATTCACCCCTCCACTTT,CASSADRADNSPLHF
TRBV9,many,.,TRBJ2-3,14,TGTGCCAGCAGCGGAGCGGGCCTCACAGATACGCAGTATTTT,CASSGAGLTDTQYF
TRBV29-1,.,.,TRBJ2-1,14,TGCAGCGTAGCGCTAGGGTCCGGGTACAATGAGCAGTTCTTC,CSVALGSGYNEQFF
TRBV6-5,few,TRBD1,TRBJ2-7,17,TGTGCCAGCAGTTACCGCCCGACAGGGAACGGATGGTACGAGCAGTACTTC,CASSYRPTGNGWYEQYF
TRBV5-1,many,TRBD1,TRBJ1-1,14,TGCGCCAGCAGCCGCGCCCAGGGGGGGACTGAAGCTTTCTTT,CASSRAQGGTEAFF
TRBV4-3,many,TRBD2,TRBJ2-1,16,TGCGCCAGCAGCCAGAGTCCTAGCGGGAGAGTCCATGAGCAGTTCTTC,CASSQSPSGRVHEQFF
TRBV9,few,.,TRBJ2-1,15,TGTGCCAGCAGTGCAATTAGTGGTGCGGTCAATGAGCAGTTCTTC,CASSAISGAVNEQFF
TRBV6-5,many,TRBD2,TRBJ2-1,15,TGTGCCAGCAGTCTCCGGGAGGCCCGACACAATGAGCAGTTCTTC,CASSLREARHNEQFF
TRBV6-2/TRBV6-3,few,TRBD2,TRBJ2-1,16,TGTGCCAGCAGTTACCCTGGTAGCGGGAGGGCCCGGGAGCAGTTCTTC,CASSYPGSGRAREQFF
TRBV7-2,many,TRBD2,TRBJ2-7,14,TGTGCCAGCAGCTTAGCAGCGGGAGGGTACGAGCAGTACTTC,CASSLAAGGYEQYF
TRBV20-1,.,TRBD1,TRBJ2-7,15,TGCAGTGCTAGAGATTTGAGCAGGGGGCGGTACGAGCAGTACTTC,CSARDLSRGRYEQYF
TRBV29-1,.,.,TRBJ1-1,13,TGCAGCGTCAAGAGGCAGATGAACACTGAAGCTTTCTTT,CSVKRQMNTEAFF
TRBV20-1,few,TRBD1,TRBJ1-2,14,TGCAGTGCCACCAGTCGAGGGGGCCCCTATGGCTACACCTTC,CSATSRGGPYGYTF
TRBV6-5,.,.,TRBJ1-2,16,TGTGCCAGCAGTAACACCGGGGACCAATTCGTCTATGGCTACACCTTC,CASSNTGDQFVYGYTF
TRBV5-6,few,.,TRBJ1-2,14,TGTGCCAGCAGCTCAAGGGACAACGGGTATGGCTACACCTTC,CASSSRDNGYGYTF
TRBV13,.,.,TRBJ2-7,15,TGTGCCAGCAGCGGCCGGGACTCCTCCCATTACGAGCAGTACTTC,CASSGRDSSHYEQYF
TRBV9,many,TRBD1,TRBJ2-7,14,TGTGCCAGCAGCGGGGGACAGAGCTCCTACGAGCAGTACTTC,CASSGGQSSYEQYF
TRBV2,few,.,TRBJ2-5,12,TGTGCCAGCCAAACCGCATCGGTGACCCAGTACTTC,CASQTASVTQYF
TRBV4-3,.,TRBD1,TRBJ2-1,15,TGCGCCAGCACCTTAGGACAGGGGACCTACAATGAGCAGTTCTTC,CASTLGQGTYNEQFF
TRBV5-1,medium-sized,TRBD2,TRBJ2-5,15,TGCGCCAGCAGCTATTGGACTAGCGGACAAGAGACCCAGTACTTC,CASSYWTSGQETQYF
TRBV18,few,TRBD1,TRBJ2-7,14,TGTGCCAGCTCACCACCGGGACAGTACTACGAGCAGTACTTC,CASSPPGQYYEQYF
TRBV29-1,few,TRBD1,TRBJ1-1,13,TGCAGCGTTGAGAATGGACAGGGTGGTGAAGCTTTCTTT,CSVENGQGGEAFF
TRBV2,few,TRBD1,TRBJ1-2,16,TGTGCCAGCAGTGAGAATCTTGCAGGGGGTGACTATGGCTACACCTTC,CASSENLAGGDYGYTF
TRBV6-1,.,.,TRBJ2-5,17,TGTGCCAGCAGTGCCGGAGGAGGGGGGCCCGAACAAGAGACCCAGTACTTC,CASSAGGGGPEQETQYF
TRBV7-2,few,.,TRBJ2-1,14,TGTGCCAGCAAACAGACAGGGACTGTCAATGAGCAGTTCTTC,CASKQTGTVNEQFF
TRBV20-1,few,.,TRBJ1-2,13,TGCAGTGCTAAAACCGGGACTGCATATGGCTACACCTTC,CSAKTGTAYGYTF
TRBV14,many,TRBD1,TRBJ1-4,17,TGTGCCAGCAGCCCGCGACAGGGAGAGTCGACTAATGAAAAACTGTTTTTT,CASSPRQGESTNEKLFF
TRBV6-2/TRBV6-3,many,TRBD1,TRBJ1-1,15,TGTGCCAGCAGGGAACAGGGGCCTTTGAACACTGAAGCTTTCTTT,CASREQGPLNTEAFF
TRBV3-1,few,.,TRBJ2-7,13,TGTGCCAGCAGCCAATCACAGGGCCACGAGCAGTACTTC,CASSQSQGHEQYF
TRBV9,.,TRBD2,TRBJ2-3,15,TGTGCCAGCAGCGGCAGCGGGAGGGAGGAAGATACGCAGTATTTT,CASSGSGREEDTQYF
TRBV6-1,.,.,TRBJ1-2,14,TGTGCCAGCAGTGCCTCACAGGGATACTATGGCTACACCTTC,CASSASQGYYGYTF
TRBV28,few,TRBD1,TRBJ2-1,18,TGTGCCAGCAGTCAGAGCCGGGACAGGGTCAATTTCTACAATGAGCAGTTCTTC,CASSQSRDRVNFYNEQFF
TRBV6-6,.,.,TRBJ1-1,15,TGTGCCAGCACCACCCCCCGGGGAATGAACACTGAAGCTTTCTTT,CASTTPRGMNTEAFF
TRBV5-1,.,TRBD1,TRBJ2-5,15,TGCGCCAGCAGCATAGGGACAGGGCGGCAAGAGACCCAGTACTTC,CASSIGTGRQETQYF
TRBV4-2,few,TRBD2,TRBJ2-1,16,TGTGCCAGCAGCCAAGATGTGGTAGCGGGAGACAATGAGCAGTTCTTC,CASSQDVVAGDNEQFF
TRBV10-1,few,TRBD1,TRBJ1-1,12,TGCGCCAGCAGCCGTATGGGACAGTTGGCTTTCTTT,CASSRMGQLAFF
TRBV7-7,.,TRBD1,TRBJ2-1,14,TGTGCTAGCAGCTTATCCGGGACAGGGCAAGAGCAGTTCTTC,CASSLSGTGQEQFF
TRBV4-2,many,TRBD2,TRBJ2-3,16,TGTGCCAGCAGCCAAGGCCCTAGCGGGAGCACAGATACGCAGTATTTT,CASSQGPSGSTDTQYF
TRBV29-1,many,TRBD1,TRBJ2-1,13,TGCAGCGTTGAACGGACAGGGGGAGGTGAGCAGTTCTTC,CSVERTGGGEQFF
TRBV12-3/TRBV12-4,.,.,TRBJ2-1,15,TGTGCCAGTCCCCCCGGAGAAGGGTCCTACAATGAGCAGTTCTTC,CASPPGEGSYNEQFF
TRBV4-3,few,.,TRBJ2-7,15,TGCGCCAGCAGTTTAGGGGAGCTCTCCGGGTACGAGCAGTACTTC,CASSLGELSGYEQYF
TRBV7-9,.,TRBD2,TRBJ2-7,14,TGTGCCAGCACAAGTACTAGCGGGAGCTACGAGCAGTACTTC,CASTSTSGSYEQYF
TRBV4-2,.,.,TRBJ2-7,16,TGTGCCAGCAGCCAAGAGGGGGTAGCGGCCTCCTACGAGCAGTACTTC,CASSQEGVAASYEQYF
TRBV10-3,many,TRBD1,TRBJ1-2,20,TGTGCCATCTCTACTACCCCGATGACAGGACAGGGCCATCTTAACTATGGCTACACCTTC,CAISTTPMTGQGHLNYGYTF
TRBV7-9,few,.,TRBJ1-2,12,TGTGCCATTAGGGCCGGGGACTATGGCTACACCTTC,CAIRAGDYGYTF
TRBV6-6,.,TRBD1,TRBJ2-3,15,TGTGCCAGCAGTTACCTGACAGGGGGCGCGAATACGCAGTATTTT,CASSYLTGGANTQYF